Shown below are 10 T cell receptor beta chains from a single sample sequenced in a study of T cell changes during pregnancy in multiple sclerosis. The method was immunoSEQ multiplex PCR; TCRdb's version includes in-frame clones alone and lacks a portion of them. This sample has tens of thousands of clones, with 85% to 90% found just once. The sequenced sample was CD8+ T cells from peripheral blood mononuclear cells, obtained before pregnancy. The receptors here all came from a female donor with multiple sclerosis, enrolled in a pregnancy study.

The rearrangement uses TRBV6-5 and TRBJ1-5; maybe TRBD1 (5 bases). Trimming shortened V by 6 bases and J by 11 bases, and 14 bases separated the two germline ends. This CDR3 is built from 12 residues. Germline CDR1 is MNHEY and CDR2 is SVGAGI. CDR3 coding DNA: TGTGCCAGCAGCCACACTCCGGGGGCCCAGCATTTT. This codes for CASSHTPGAQHF.

CDR3 region: CAWSVGAGSNQPQHF. The CDR3 bases are TGTGCCTGGAGTGTGGGGGCAGGAAGTAATCAGCCCCAGCATTTT. The chain recombines TRBV30 with TRBJ1-5; the D gene is possibly TRBD1 (6 bases). The CDR3 runs 15 residues. Germline-derived CDR1 and CDR2 are GTSNPN and SVGIG (reference sequence). V gave up 0 bases and J gave up 4 bases, with 13 bases separating them.

This rearrangement joins TRBV15 to TRBJ2-3; TRBD2 is a possible D gene (6 bases). V was trimmed by 0 bases and J by 1 base, leaving 8 bases between them. The CDR3 sequence is 15 residues long. Germline values: CDR1 LNHNV, CDR2 YYDKDF (reference sequence). DNA of the CDR3: TGTGCCACCAGCAGAGATCCTAGCGGCACAGATACGCAGTATTTT. Its translation is CATSRDPSGTDTQYF.

The CDR3 sequence is CASSIEAAREEYEKLFF. The CDR3 nucleotides are TGTGCCAGTAGTATAGAGGCGGCCCGGGAGGAGTATGAAAAACTGTTTTTT. The chain uses TRBV19 and TRBJ1-4; D unclear. V was pared by 0 bases and J by 6 bases, with 17 bases between. The CDR3 sequence is 17 residues long. Germline V gives CDR1 LNHDA, CDR2 SQIVND (reference sequence).

The gene calls are TRBV7-9 and TRBJ1-1, with TRBD1 identical over 7 bases. J lost 0 bases, V lost 1 base, and 5 bases had no gene match. The CDR3 is made up of 16 amino acids. Germline values: CDR1 SEHNR, CDR2 FQNEAQ (reference sequence). The CDR3 DNA reads as TGTGCCAGCAGCTTAGAGGGACAGCTAATGAACACTGAAGCTTTCTTT. This codes for CASSLEGQLMNTEAFF.

V and J are TRBV5-5 and TRBJ1-1; 8 bases map to TRBD1. V was clipped by 3 bases and J by 5 bases; unmatched bases: 3. There are 13 residues in the CDR3. Germline loops: CDR1 SGHKS, CDR2 YYEKEE (reference sequence). This CDR3 reads CASSSDRVTEAFF. The DNA of the CDR3 is TGTGCCAGCAGCTCGGACAGGGTAACTGAAGCTTTCTTT.

V usage is TRBV18 and J usage is TRBJ2-3, with 11 bases aligning to TRBD2. This CDR3 has 19 residues. V lost 3 bases and J lost 4; bases outside the gene matches: 15. Germline CDR1 reads KGHSH; CDR2 reads LQKENI. The CDR3 region has the DNA TGTGCCAGCTCACCTCCGGGACTAGCGGACCCCGATCAGGCAGATACGCAGTATTTT. Protein: CASSPPGLADPDQADTQYF.

In its sample, this clone was seen once. This chain connects TRBV7-6 to TRBJ1-4; D possibly corresponds to TRBD1 (5 bases). CDR3 size: 15 residues. With 7 bases removed from V and 4 bases from J, the gap between germline ends came to 16 bases. CDR1 is SGHVS, CDR2 FNYEAQ, per germline. CDR3 bases: TGTGCCAGCACCCTCTTGGGGGAGGTTAATGAAAAACTGTTTTTT. Encoded protein: CASTLLGEVNEKLFF.

The chain is built from TRBV5-6 and TRBJ1-5; no reliable D call. V lost 4 bases and J lost 0, with 8 bases in between. The germline CDR1 and CDR2 sequences are SGHDT and YYEEEE. The CDR3 has 14 amino acids. The CDR3 reads CASSRGSSNQPQHF. The DNA for the CDR3 is TGTGCCAGCAGCCGGGGTAGTAGCAATCAGCCCCAGCATTTT.

This clone is medium-sized (0.01 to 0.1%) by share. The CDR3, as DNA: TGTGCCAGCAGCTCCCGACAGGAGAACACCGGGGAGCTGTTTTTT. This encodes CASSSRQENTGELFF. The V and J genes are TRBV4-2 and TRBJ2-2, with D possibly being TRBD1 (6 bases). Trimming took off 5 bases at V and 1 base at J, with 11 bases between the two ends. This CDR3 contains 15 residues. Germline V gene sequence: CDR1 LGHNA, CDR2 YNFKEQ.